The clone carrying this T cell receptor beta chain was picked up a small number of times. Alongside a J-beta primer mix, a sample-barcoded 5' primer served in a second PCR lasting about 7 to 11 cycles. MiXCR, applied by TCRdb to the 5' RACE reads, yields one record per CDR3 protein. The table has some 640,000 distinct CDR3 sequences, 49% seen once; the top ten hold 30% to 40%. Per sample, a minimum of 7 million PBMCs were isolated. These data come from a study of blood T cells in healthy people across ages. Germline CDR1 and CDR2: SQVTM and ANQGSEA. With V trimmed by 6 bases and J by 2 bases, 6 bases remained unmatched. This CDR3 is 13 amino acids long.

Sequenced: blood. The rearrangement uses TRBV29-1 and TRBJ2-7, with 8 bases fitting TRBD1. This sequence was found in a woman aged 60-70 years in good health. CDR3 nucleotide sequence: TGCAGCGTCAGACAGGGGATCACCTACGAGCAGTACTTC. Its translation: CSVRQGITYEQYF.